The 29 T cell receptor beta chains below were found in one sample sequenced in a study of T cells in Graves' hyperthyroidism and ophthalmopathy. Using RNA transcripts as the source, TCR beta CDR3 regions were amplified. First-round RT-PCR targeting the TCR CDR3 was performed with the HTBI primer set. TCRdb analysed the multiplex PCR reads with MiXCR anew, one entry per CDR3 protein. The data contain some 210,000 distinct CDR3 sequences, roughly 18% of them seen just once; the ten biggest clones take up approximately 50%. The sample was blood. All receptors derive from a man aged 50 or older with Graves' hyperthyroidism.

Concerning this clonotype: One end of the junction varies from germline; a read error may be responsible. The rearrangement uses TRBV7-2 and TRBJ2-2, with D possibly matching TRBD2 (5 bases). From germline, CDR1 is SGHTA and CDR2 FQGNSA. The CDR3 totals 16 residues. The CDR3 sequence is CASSSYHVGNTGKLFF. Here the CDR3 DNA reads TGTGCCAGCAGCTCTTATCACGTAGGGAACACCGGGAAGCTGTTTTTT.

The chain's CDR3 is CASSLREGELFF. The CDR3 region has the DNA TGTGCCAGCAGTTTACGGGAAGGGGAGCTGTTTTTT. J is TRBJ2-2 and V is TRBV12-3 or TRBV12-4; weak D call: TRBD2 (5 bases). Trimming left V 2 bases short and J 8 bases short, with 6 bases between. This CDR3 has 12 amino acids.

The chain's CDR3 is CASSLEYNGELFF. For the CDR3, the DNA is TGCGCCAGCAGCTTGGAATATAACGGGGAGCTGTTTTTT. This chain connects TRBV5-1 to TRBJ2-2; D ambiguous. The CDR3 runs to 13 residues. Germline CDR1 is SGHRS and CDR2 is YFSETQ. Between the trimmed V and J ends, which lost 0 bases and 7 bases, there was a span of 7 bases.

This chain links TRBV24-1 with TRBJ2-7; 7 nucleotides align to TRBD1. Germline V CDR1 and CDR2: KGHDR, SFDVKD. The CDR3 runs to 14 residues. With 8 bases clipped from V and 3 bases from J, the junction kept 9 bases outside the gene matches. This chain's CDR3 is CATNPGTDSYEQYF. The CDR3 DNA is TGTGCCACCAACCCCGGGACAGACAGCTACGAGCAGTACTTC.

This chain uses TRBV11-2 with TRBJ2-5; 7 bases agree with TRBD2. The CDR3 is 13 amino acids. Germline CDR1 SGHAT, CDR2 FQNNGV. The ends lost 5 bases at V and 5 bases at J; junction bases unmatched: 5. The CDR3 loop is CASSGGTKETQYF. The CDR3 nucleotides are TGTGCCAGCAGCGGCGGGACTAAGGAGACCCAGTACTTC.

In this sample, this clonotype turned up many times. The rearrangement joins TRBV28 to TRBJ2-2; D might be TRBD1 (5 bases). CDR1 and CDR2 (germline): MDHEN, SYDVKM. CDR3 size: 14 residues. V was cut by 2 bases and J by 2 bases, with 6 bases left in between. The CDR3, as DNA: TGTGCCAGCAGTTTACAGGGAAACACCGGGGAGCTGTTTTTT. Translation gives CASSLQGNTGELFF.

The chain recombines TRBV20-1 with TRBJ2-7, with TRBD2 identical over 10 bases. Germline V gene data show CDR1 as DFQATT and CDR2 as SNEGSKA (reference sequence). V was clipped by 0 bases and J by 6 bases; unmatched bases: 8. CDR3 length: 15 amino acids. This CDR3 is CSAREAYLAGAEQYF. The CDR3 bases are TGCAGTGCTAGAGAGGCTTATCTAGCGGGAGCCGAGCAGTACTTC.

The V and J genes are TRBV28 and TRBJ1-6, with 7 bases identical to TRBD1. The V gene's germline CDR1 is MDHEN and CDR2 SYDVKM. There are 16 residues in the CDR3. The junction had 13 bases not matched to a gene; V was cut back by 6 bases and J by 8 bases. The CDR3 coding sequence is TGTGCCAGCAGCCCTAGGGGACAGTTTAGTGATTCACCCCTCCACTTT. This encodes CASSPRGQFSDSPLHF.

In this sample, this clonotype turned up a few times. This rearrangement joins TRBV20-1 to TRBJ1-1; tentative D call: TRBD1 (6 bases). Trimming removed 6 bases from V and 1 base from J, with 15 bases in between. Germline CDR1 DFQATT, CDR2 SNEGSKA (reference sequence). This CDR3 spans 14 amino acids. The CDR3 region is CSARRGRGNTEAFF. CDR3 nucleotide sequence: TGCAGTGCCCGCCGGGGCAGGGGGAACACTGAAGCTTTCTTT.

This clonotype was observed many times. DNA for the CDR3: TGCGCCAGCAGCCAAGTCGAGGTATCACCCCTCCACTTT. It is translated as CASSQVEVSPLHF. The chain has TRBV4-1 and TRBJ1-6; D gene unclear. CDR1 and CDR2 (germline): MGHRA, YSYEKL. Between the trimmed V and J ends, which lost 1 base and 10 bases, there was a span of 8 bases. This CDR3 is 13 amino acids long.

A few counts support this clonotype. The chain is built from TRBV28 and TRBJ2-5, with 9 bases that match TRBD2. Germline trimming cut 2 bases from V and 5 bases from J; bases unmatched to any gene: 15. Looked up from germline, CDR1 is MDHEN and CDR2 is SYDVKM. This CDR3 spans 18 amino acids. DNA of the CDR3: TGTGCCAGCAGTTTAGGCCCTCCAATAGCGGGAGATAGGGAGACCCAGTACTTC. Protein: CASSLGPPIAGDRETQYF.

This clonotype was seen at least ten times. V usage is TRBV27 and J usage is TRBJ1-1, with 8 nucleotides matching TRBD1. The J segment lost 1 base and the V segment lost 4 bases, leaving 5 bases of the junction unmatched. Germline CDR1 and CDR2: MNHEY and SMNVEV (reference sequence). The length of the CDR3 is 15 residues. The CDR3 bases are TGTGCCAGCAGTTCCCTAGGGACAGGGAACACTGAAGCTTTCTTT. Amino acid sequence: CASSSLGTGNTEAFF.

This clonotype was picked up many times. The chain employs TRBV11-2 and TRBJ1-1; no reliable D call. CDR3 length equals 13 residues. With 4 bases removed from V and 8 bases from J, the gap between germline ends came to 14 bases. CDR1 SGHAT and CDR2 FQNNGV come from the germline V gene. CDR3 region: CASSSYSSLEAFF. DNA of the CDR3: TGTGCCAGCAGCTCGTACAGCTCTTTAGAAGCTTTCTTT.

This chain connects TRBV10-2 to TRBJ2-7; D may be TRBD2 (6 bases). V dropped 8 bases and J dropped 1 base, with 12 bases sitting between them. The length of the CDR3 is 13 residues. The V gene's germline CDR1 is WSHSY and CDR2 SAAADI. CDR3 sequence (DNA): TGCGCCAGCCGGGACTCAATATCCTACGAGCAGTACTTC. Translated, it gives CASRDSISYEQYF.

This CDR3 is CASRGGTGDFDEQYF. CDR3 DNA sequence: TGTGCCAGCAGGGGCGGGACAGGGGATTTTGACGAGCAGTACTTC. The V and J genes are TRBV6-7 and TRBJ2-7, with 10 bases aligning to TRBD1. TRBV6-7 is known as an ORF, though its function is uncertain. The CDR3 extends over 15 amino acids. After removal of 6 bases from V and 5 bases from J, the junction contained 10 bases not matched to a gene.

The CDR3 nucleotides read TGTGCCAGCAGCTTCATAAAGGGGGGAGCCTACGAGCAGTACTTC. Amino acids: CASSFIKGGAYEQYF. The V call is TRBV7-9, the J call TRBJ2-7, with D perhaps TRBD1 or TRBD2 (6 bases each). CDR3 length equals 15 residues. Between the trimmed V and J ends, which lost 3 bases and 2 bases, there was a span of 14 bases. Germline loops: CDR1 SEHNR, CDR2 FQNEAQ (reference sequence).

This clonotype was seen many times. J is TRBJ2-3 and V is TRBV20-1; 9 nucleotides match TRBD2. This CDR3 spans 15 amino acids. Germline V gives CDR1 DFQATT, CDR2 SNEGSKA (reference sequence). V lost 4 bases and J lost 0; bases outside the gene matches: 5. CDR3 protein: CSATRAGGSTDTQYF. CDR3 DNA: TGCAGTGCTACGAGGGCGGGAGGGAGCACAGATACGCAGTATTTT.

At least ten counts were recorded for this clonotype. The rearrangement joins TRBV7-9 to TRBJ1-1; no reliable D call. Trimming removed 3 bases at V and 7 bases at J, with 9 bases between. The CDR3 extends over 12 amino acids. CDR1 is SEHNR, CDR2 FQNEAQ, per germline (reference sequence). The CDR3 is CASSFEENEAFF. For the CDR3, the DNA is TGTGCCAGCAGCTTTGAGGAAAATGAAGCTTTCTTT.

V is TRBV20-1 and J is TRBJ1-2; D unresolved. This CDR3 is built from 14 residues. Germline V gene lookup returns CDR1 DFQATT and CDR2 SNEGSKA (reference sequence). The V and J ends lost 1 base and 4 bases respectively, with 13 bases between them. The CDR3 region is CSARGQAYPYGYTF. The CDR3 DNA sequence: TGCAGTGCTAGAGGGCAGGCCTATCCCTATGGCTACACCTTC.

The chain combines TRBV20-1 with TRBJ2-5; no firm D call. Per germline, CDR1 DFQATT and CDR2 SNEGSKA (reference sequence). V dropped 3 bases and J dropped 2 bases, with 13 bases sitting between them. This CDR3 has 14 amino acids. As DNA, the CDR3 is TGCAGTGCTAGGGGCGGAGCTCAACAAGAGACCCAGTACTTC. This encodes CSARGGAQQETQYF.

This clonotype was detected only a few times. A clone one base away is much larger, so this may be a read error. V gene TRBV12-3 or TRBV12-4 combines with J gene TRBJ1-1; 7 bases are a match to TRBD1. CDR3 length: 14 residues. The CDR3 is CAGSSTGLNTEAFF. The CDR3 DNA follows: TGTGCCGGCAGCTCGACAGGGTTGAACACTGAAGCTTTCTTT.

This clonotype was found many times. The chain couples TRBV28 to TRBJ2-1; 8 bases agree with TRBD1. CDR3 length: 19 residues. V gave up 6 bases and J gave up 0 bases; unmatched junction bases: 16. Per the germline V gene, CDR1 is MDHEN and CDR2 is SYDVKM. The chain's CDR3 is CASRSDRELTSSSYNEQFF. The CDR3 region has the DNA TGTGCCAGCAGATCGGACAGGGAGCTGACCTCGAGCTCCTACAATGAGCAGTTCTTC.

There are many counts of this clonotype. The V call is TRBV29-1, the J call TRBJ2-3, with 9 bases that match TRBD2. Per the germline V gene, CDR1 is SQVTM and CDR2 is ANQGSEA. The trim removed 7 bases at V and 2 bases at J, leaving 10 bases unmatched. This CDR3 comprises 15 residues. DNA of the CDR3: TGCAGCGCCCTTTTAGCGGGAGTTTTCACAGATACGCAGTATTTT. Translating it yields CSALLAGVFTDTQYF.

This clonotype was seen at least ten times. The chain carries TRBV6-1 and TRBJ2-1, with D perhaps TRBD2 (5 bases). The CDR3 has 14 residues. The germline V and J ends were trimmed by 10 bases and 4 bases, with 17 bases remaining between them. CDR1 and CDR2 (germline): MNHNS, SASEGT. CDR3 nucleotide sequence: TGTGCCACCTCCCTGGAGGCATATTACAATGAGCAGTTCTTC. Encoded protein: CATSLEAYYNEQFF.

The rearrangement joins TRBV11-3 to TRBJ1-2; D uncertain. The CDR3 loop spans 13 amino acids. Germline lookup yields CDR1 SGHNT and CDR2 YENEEA. Between the trimmed V and J ends, which lost 3 bases and 6 bases, there was a span of 11 bases. CDR3: CASSLARGDGYTF. The CDR3 nucleotides are TGTGCCAGCAGCTTGGCCCGGGGTGATGGCTACACCTTC.

The chain uses TRBV29-1 and TRBJ2-5; D possibly corresponds to TRBD2 (6 bases). Trimming took 7 bases from V and 5 from J, leaving 17 bases between them. CDR1 and CDR2 (germline): SQVTM, ANQGSEA. The CDR3 covers 13 residues. The CDR3 loop reads CSASYGTHETQYF. The CDR3 DNA sequence: TGCAGCGCCTCCTATGGGACTCACGAGACCCAGTACTTC.

This clonotype appeared a few times. The gene calls are TRBV7-9 and TRBJ2-7, with 7 bases aligning to TRBD1. The germline V gene encodes CDR1 SEHNR and CDR2 FQNEAQ (reference sequence). This CDR3 region has 14 residues. The V and J ends lost 4 bases and 0 bases, in that order; junction bases with no gene match: 3. CDR3 amino acids: CASSSGQSSYEQYF. The DNA for the CDR3 is TGTGCCAGCAGCTCGGGACAGAGCTCCTACGAGCAGTACTTC.

DNA for the CDR3: TGTGCCAGCAGCCCTTGGACAGGGTCTGGCACTGAAGCTTTCTTT. Amino acid sequence: CASSPWTGSGTEAFF. The chain recombines TRBV28 with TRBJ1-1; TRBD1 matches at 8 bases. Trimming took 6 bases from V and 4 from J; bases not matched to a gene: 10. The CDR3 is made up of 15 amino acids. CDR1 and CDR2 (germline): MDHEN, SYDVKM.

The gene calls are TRBV20-1 and TRBJ1-1; 9 bases map to TRBD1. The CDR3 totals 18 residues. CDR1 is DFQATT, CDR2 SNEGSKA, per germline (reference sequence). The V gene end was trimmed by 3 bases and the J gene end by 0 bases; junction bases not matched to a gene: 14. The CDR3 here is CSASPLQGAVGMNTEAFF. The CDR3 DNA reads as TGCAGTGCTAGCCCCTTACAGGGGGCAGTGGGAATGAACACTGAAGCTTTCTTT.